This T cell receptor beta chain is from a study of identical twins. Ten or more counts support this clonotype. V lost 1 base and J 1 base, leaving 13 bases between the germline ends. Germline lookup yields CDR1 KGHSH and CDR2 LQKENI. CDR3 length: 16 amino acids. Carrying unique molecular identifiers, the cDNA also gained a universal primer site through template switching. TCRdb independently ran MiXCR on the 5' RACE reads; one entry per CDR3 protein. The sample includes about 890,000 distinct CDR3 sequences, 9% to 15% of them seen just once. These data were also filed under a second study, of yellow fever vaccine responses in identical twins.

The J gene is TRBJ1-1, the V gene TRBV18; a possible D gene is TRBD1 (6 bases). The source of this sequence is a woman aged 18 to 35 in good health. Sequenced material: PBMCs. The CDR3 DNA is TGTGCCAGCTCACCACTAAGGGACACCACGAACACTGAAGCTTTCTTT. It codes for CASSPLRDTTNTEAFF. The whole variable domain, filled in from reference TRBV18 and TRBJ1-1, reads NAGVMQNPRHLVRRRGQEARLRCSPMKGHSHVYWYRQLPEEGLKFMVYLQKENIIDESGMPKERFSAEFPKEGPSILRIQQVVRGDSAAYFCASSPLRDTTNTEAFFGQGTRLTVV.